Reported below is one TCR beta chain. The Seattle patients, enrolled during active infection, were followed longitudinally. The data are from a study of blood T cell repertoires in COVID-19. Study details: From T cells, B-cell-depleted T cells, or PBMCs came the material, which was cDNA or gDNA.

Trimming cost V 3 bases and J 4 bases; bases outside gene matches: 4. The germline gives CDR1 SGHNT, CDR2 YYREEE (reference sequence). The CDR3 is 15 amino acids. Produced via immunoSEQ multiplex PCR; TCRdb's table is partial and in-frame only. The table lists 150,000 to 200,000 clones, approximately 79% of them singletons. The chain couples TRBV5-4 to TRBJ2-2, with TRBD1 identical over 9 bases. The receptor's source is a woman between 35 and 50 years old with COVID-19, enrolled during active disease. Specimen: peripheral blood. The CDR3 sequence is CASSSGQGSTGELFF. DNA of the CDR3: TGTGCCAGCAGCTCGGGACAGGGATCCACCGGGGAGCTGTTTTTT. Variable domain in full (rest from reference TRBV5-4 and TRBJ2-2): ETGVTQSPTHLIKTRGQQVTLRCSSQSGHNTVSWYQQALGQGPQFIFQYYREEENGRGNFPPRFSGLQFPNYSSELNVNALELDDSALYLCASSSGQGSTGELFFGEGSRLTVL.